This TCR beta chain is from a study of blood T cell repertoires in COVID-19 (dated by TCRdb to 2020 to 2021). About the study as a whole: Samples from collaborators originated in the United States, Italy and Spain and spanned both the acute and convalescent phases of COVID-19. The material from the prospective study consisted of cDNA or gDNA derived from T cells, B-cell-depleted T cells, or PBMCs. Deeply sampled blood TCRbeta repertoires from subjects exposed to, actively infected with, or recovered from COVID-19 were included in the dataset. The repertoires were released in a freely available public database meant as a resource for research on the immune response to SARS-CoV-2. Samples came from the ongoing ImmuneRACE study (first 160 participants) plus 1,254 subjects from 6 global collaborators. The sample metadata nearly always contained a de-identified subject ID, COVID-19 status, age in years and sex. Where HLA class I and class II types were available, the types were taken from metadata supplied by the sample provider, not from assay-based typing.

Points the paper makes about the study in general: How much clinical and demographic metadata was included differed by source and by participant, and the metadata was provided uncurated.

TCRbeta CDR3 regions were amplified from genomic DNA using the immunoSEQ Assay, a bias-controlled multiplex PCR. The study's processing was this. The number of nucleated cells in each sample was estimated from the amplification of reference gene primers within the assay. To quantify the absolute abundance of each unique TCRbeta CDR3 rearrangement, sequence reads were collapsed and filtered. For each sample, productive Simpson clonality was calculated as the square root of Simpson's diversity index over productive rearrangements. The source is immuneACCESS, and TCRdb retained only in-frame sequences with V and J called. Part of the clones is not carried over; for the studies checked, unresolved V genes explain less than half of this, and the remainder is unexplained. V and J calls and clone size are copied from that table; D and trimming were computed from the DNA. A total of about 100,000 clones appear in this sample, about 80% of them only once. Around 10% of the sample belongs to the ten largest clones.

The collaborating institutions used their own protocols to collect whole blood in K2EDTA tubes. For TCRbeta analysis, collaborators shipped samples as frozen whole blood, isolated PBMCs, or DNA extracted from either of those sample types. A word on this clone: The antigen this receptor binds is unknown. Its ends do not fully match the called genes, so a read error is possible.

CDR1 is given as LGHDT and CDR2 as YNNKEL, both from the germline V gene (reference sequence). The CDR3 goes from the cysteine to the phenylalanine over 13 residues. The read is trimmed to its CDR3 DNA, 39 bases read in frame from base 1. The sequence derives from a woman in her 70s with acute or convalescent COVID-19. Input material: peripheral blood. The sequence links TRBV3-1 (or the pseudogene TRBV3-2) to TRBJ2-1; 8 of the junction bases match TRBD1. The nucleotides are TGTGCCAGCAGCCAAAGCGACAGGGGTCATCAGATCTTC. The translation is CASSQSDRGHQIF.